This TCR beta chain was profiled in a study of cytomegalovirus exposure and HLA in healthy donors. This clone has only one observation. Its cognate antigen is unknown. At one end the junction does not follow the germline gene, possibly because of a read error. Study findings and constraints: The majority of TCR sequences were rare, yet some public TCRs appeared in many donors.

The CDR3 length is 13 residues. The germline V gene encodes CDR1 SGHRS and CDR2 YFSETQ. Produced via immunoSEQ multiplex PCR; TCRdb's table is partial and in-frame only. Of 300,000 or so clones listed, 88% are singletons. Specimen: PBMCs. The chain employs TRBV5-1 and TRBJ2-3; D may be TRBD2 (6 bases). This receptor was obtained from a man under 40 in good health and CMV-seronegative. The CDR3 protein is CASSPGDRAPRDF. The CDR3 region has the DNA TGCGCCAGCAGCCCGGGGGACCGGGCCCCCCGGGATTTT.